Sequencing of this T cell receptor (beta chain) was carried out in a study of blood T cells in healthy people across ages. General observations from the study: TCR beta diversity correlated strongly with naive T cell percentage. Among T cells, TCR beta diversity per million cells dropped roughly linearly as age rose.

This clonotype turned up a few times. What it binds is unknown. V shed 0 bases and J shed 11 bases, with 19 bases lying between them. CDR1 MNHEY and CDR2 SVGAGI come from the germline V gene. The CDR3 has 15 residues. Through a sample-barcoded 5' primer and a J-beta primer mix, a second PCR was run for about 6 to 11 cycles. MiXCR, run by TCRdb on the 5' RACE reads, gives a single entry per CDR3 protein. The sample records 1 million or so distinct CDR3 sequences, about 23% being singletons. This sample also belongs to another study, concerning T cells of mothers and their children. That paper adds: At about 1.5 ug per 15 ul, all of the extracted RNA went into cDNA synthesis. Similar thymic selection effects on TCR recombination output appear in pairs, both related and unrelated.

Material: blood. The genes are TRBV6-5 and TRBJ2-5; no definite D call. This receptor was identified in a girl aged 2 to 9 in good health. CDR3 sequence (DNA): TGTGCCAGCAGTTACTCGATAGACACCCCCTACGGGCAGTACTTC. Translation gives CASSYSIDTPYGQYF.